The next 26 T cell receptor beta chains were all read from a single sample in a study of blood T cell repertoires in COVID-19. Some clones are missing from TCRdb's copy, which holds only in-frame ones; the method was immunoSEQ multiplex PCR. The table records nearly 200,000 clones, 84% of them present only once. The sequenced material came from peripheral blood. The receptors were sampled from a human donor in a cohort sampled during active COVID-19.

The CDR3 nucleotides are TGTGCCAGTAGTATGGGGGAGGTGTCACCCCTCCACTTT. It specifies CASSMGEVSPLHF. The chain uses TRBV19 and TRBJ1-6, with TRBD1 as a possible D gene (5 bases). Deletions cut 3 bases from V and 10 bases from J, with 10 bases between. Per the germline V gene, CDR1 is LNHDA and CDR2 is SQIVND (reference sequence). This CDR3 comprises 13 residues.

The chain has TRBV5-6 and TRBJ2-2; 7 positions agree with TRBD1. The V gene end was trimmed by 5 bases and the J gene end by 3 bases; junction bases not matched to a gene: 7. Looked up from germline, CDR1 is SGHDT and CDR2 is YYEEEE. The CDR3 is 15 residues long. The DNA of the CDR3 is TGTGCCAGCAGTAACAGGGGTTGGTACACCGGGGAGCTGTTTTTT. Encoded protein: CASSNRGWYTGELFF.

The chain links TRBV5-6 to TRBJ2-2; perhaps TRBD1 as D (6 bases). The CDR3 consists of 15 residues. Germline-derived CDR1 and CDR2 are SGHDT and YYEEEE. The V end was cut by 4 bases, the J end by 1 base, with 11 bases between. CDR3 protein: CASSLDRLNTGELFF. CDR3 DNA: TGTGCCAGCAGCCTCGACAGGCTGAACACCGGGGAGCTGTTTTTT.

This clone was counted a single time. This chain links TRBV12-5 with TRBJ2-3, with D possibly being TRBD2 (5 bases). The V gene lost 5 bases and the J gene lost 2 bases, with 11 bases spanning the gap. Germline V CDR1 and CDR2: LGHNT, FRNRAP. CDR3 length: 14 residues. CDR3 in amino acids: CASGKDSVTDTQYF. The CDR3 nucleotides read TGTGCTAGTGGTAAGGATAGCGTCACAGATACGCAGTATTTT.

The gene calls are TRBV5-8 and TRBJ2-6; possibly TRBD1 for D (6 bases). There are 15 residues in the CDR3. V dropped 4 bases and J dropped 6 bases, with 14 bases sitting between them. Germline assignment: CDR1 SGHTS and CDR2 YDEGEE. The CDR3 loop reads CASSVQGFMANVLTF. The CDR3 bases are TGTGCCAGCAGCGTGCAGGGGTTTATGGCCAACGTCCTGACTTTC.

There are a few counts of this clone. The chain uses TRBV10-2 and TRBJ1-2; D is possibly TRBD1 (6 bases). Germline CDR1 reads WSHSY; CDR2 reads SAAADI. With 3 bases removed from V and 3 bases from J, the gap between germline ends came to 8 bases. This CDR3 has 13 amino acids. The CDR3 loop reads CASSDGGHYGYTF. The CDR3 bases are TGCGCCAGCAGTGACGGGGGGCACTATGGCTACACCTTC.

The rearrangement joins TRBV9 to TRBJ1-2; perhaps TRBD1 as D (5 bases). The CDR3 consists of 14 residues. The ends were cut back, 5 bases at V and 2 bases at J, with 13 bases in the middle. Germline CDR1 reads SGDLS; CDR2 reads YYNGEE. CDR3 in amino acids: CASSFTGSNYGYTF. The CDR3 nucleotides read TGTGCCAGCAGTTTTACAGGTTCCAACTATGGCTACACCTTC.

V gene TRBV27 combines with J gene TRBJ2-7, with 7 bases matching TRBD2. Germline V lookup: CDR1 MNHEY, CDR2 SMNVEV (reference sequence). The CDR3 is made up of 16 amino acids. After removal of 0 bases from V and 3 bases from J, the junction contained 8 bases not matched to a gene. The CDR3 loop is CASSLSGRELFYEQYF. The CDR3 nucleotides read TGTGCCAGCAGTTTATCTGGGCGGGAGCTGTTCTACGAGCAGTACTTC.

The chain uses TRBV10-2 and TRBJ1-5, with 10 positions matching TRBD1. The CDR3 has 13 amino acids. J gave up 7 bases and V 11 bases, and 8 bases lay outside the gene matches. Germline CDR1 is WSHSY and CDR2 is SAAADI. The CDR3 spells CASTGGGRQPQHF. CDR3 bases: TGCGCCTCGACAGGGGGCGGTCGACAGCCCCAGCATTTT.

The chain employs TRBV5-1 and TRBJ2-2, with D hard to call. The CDR3 length is 13 residues. Trimming stripped 4 bases from V and 6 bases from J, with 10 bases between. Germline CDR1 and CDR2: SGHRS and YFSETQ. The CDR3 nucleotides are TGCGCCAGCAGCCTAGTTCTGGCCGGGGAGCTGTTTTTT. It specifies CASSLVLAGELFF.

V is TRBV6-1 and J is TRBJ1-6; perhaps TRBD1 as D (5 bases). Trimming cost V 0 bases and J 7 bases, with 7 bases left between them. The V gene's germline CDR1 is MNHNS and CDR2 SASEGT. The CDR3 is 14 residues long. CDR3 DNA sequence: TGTGCCAGCAGTGAAGCGGGGCAAAATTCACCCCTCCACTTT. It encodes CASSEAGQNSPLHF.

CDR3 protein: CASSFQVKTEAFF. CDR3 nucleotides: TGTGCCAGTAGTTTTCAGGTTAAAACTGAAGCTTTCTTT. This chain joins TRBV19 and TRBJ1-1; D gene uncertain. The CDR3 has 13 residues. The V end was cut by 5 bases, the J end by 5 bases, with 12 bases between. Germline V lookup: CDR1 LNHDA, CDR2 SQIVND (reference sequence). Complete variable domain (other parts from reference TRBV19 and TRBJ1-1): DGGITQSPKYLFRKEGQNVTLSCEQNLNHDAMYWYRQDPGQGLRLIYYSQIVNDFQKGDIAEGYSVSREKKESFPLTVTSAQKNPTAFYLCASSFQVKTEAFFGQGTRLTVV.

The chain uses TRBV7-2 and TRBJ2-2; weak D call: TRBD2 (5 bases). This CDR3 region has 15 residues. From germline, CDR1 is SGHTA and CDR2 FQGNSA. V lost 3 bases, J lost 5 bases, and 13 bases lay in between. The CDR3 coding sequence is TGTGCCAGCAGCTTGAACGGGATTTTAACCGGGGAGCTGTTTTTT. This gives the protein CASSLNGILTGELFF.

The chain uses TRBV23-1 and TRBJ2-7, with TRBD1 identical over 11 bases. TRBV23-1 is an ORF; its function is uncertain. V shed 4 bases and J 5 bases; nucleotides not matched to a gene: 7. This CDR3 has 15 residues. The CDR3 loop reads CASSRWDRGKDEQYV. In nucleotides, the CDR3 is TGCGCCAGCAGTCGGTGGGACAGGGGGAAAGACGAGCAGTACGTC.

The chain uses TRBV6-5 and TRBJ2-3, with D maybe TRBD2 (5 bases). Trimming left V 10 bases short and J 4 bases short, with 12 bases between. Looked up from germline, CDR1 is MNHEY and CDR2 is SVGAGI. CDR3 length equals 12 residues. The CDR3 DNA follows: TGTGCCACCTGCCGGGGTTCAGATACGCAGTATTTT. This sequence encodes CATCRGSDTQYF.

This chain links TRBV6-5 with TRBJ2-1, with 9 bases matching TRBD1. This CDR3 has 15 amino acids. V was pared by 5 bases and J by 2 bases, with 4 bases of the junction left unmatched. Per the germline V gene, CDR1 is MNHEY and CDR2 is SVGAGI. CDR3 sequence reads: CASSRTGDAYNEQFF. The CDR3 DNA follows: TGTGCCAGCAGTAGGACAGGGGATGCCTACAATGAGCAGTTCTTC.

The genes are TRBV29-1 and TRBJ2-1; a possible D gene is TRBD2 (5 bases). The CDR3 is 11 amino acids. With 2 bases removed from V and 10 bases from J, the gap between germline ends came to 9 bases. Germline loops: CDR1 SQVTM, CDR2 ANQGSEA. The CDR3, as DNA: TGCAGCGTTGAAACTCGCGGGGAGCAGTTCTTC. Its protein is CSVETRGEQFF.

The rearrangement joins TRBV27 to TRBJ2-5; a possible D gene is TRBD1 (6 bases). Trimming took off 4 bases at V and 7 bases at J, with 13 bases between the two ends. The V gene's germline CDR1 is MNHEY and CDR2 SMNVEV (reference sequence). The CDR3 is 13 amino acids. The DNA for the CDR3 is TGTGCCAGCAGTTATACAGGGTATGGGACCCAGTACTTC. The encoded protein is CASSYTGYGTQYF.

The sample holds a few counts of this clone. The chain links TRBV2 to TRBJ2-3; D not certain. CDR1 SNHLY and CDR2 FYNNEI come from the germline V gene. Trimming removed 6 bases at V and 2 bases at J, with 6 bases between. This CDR3 is 12 amino acids long. CDR3: CASSRYTDTQYF. The CDR3 region has the DNA TGTGCCAGCAGCAGATACACAGATACGCAGTATTTT. The whole variable domain, filled in from reference TRBV2 and TRBJ2-3, reads EPEVTQTPSHQVTQMGQEVILRCVPISNHLYFYWYRQILGQKVEFLVSFYNNEISEKSEIFDDQFSVERPDGSNFTLKIRSTKLEDSAMYFCASSRYTDTQYFGPGTRLTVL.

The rearrangement links TRBV27 to TRBJ2-1; 7 positions match TRBD1. CDR3 length: 14 residues. Germline CDR1 reads MNHEY; CDR2 reads SMNVEV (reference sequence). The V segment lost 5 bases and the J segment 6 bases; nucleotides outside the gene matches: 7. As DNA, the CDR3 is TGTGCCAGCAGTAGACAGGGATTAGGCAATGAGCAGTTCTTC. Translated: CASSRQGLGNEQFF.

The chain is built from TRBV2 and TRBJ2-1; D is perhaps TRBD2 (6 bases). Per the germline V gene, CDR1 is SNHLY and CDR2 is FYNNEI. Trimming left V 4 bases short and J 4 bases short, with 14 bases between. The CDR3 runs 15 residues. CDR3 sequence reads: CASSVGGRRYNEQFF. The CDR3 DNA is TGTGCCAGCAGTGTAGGAGGGAGAAGGTACAATGAGCAGTTCTTC.

The rearrangement joins TRBV29-1 to TRBJ1-2; tentatively, D is TRBD1 (5 bases). V was clipped by 4 bases and J by 3 bases, with 15 bases between them. Germline V CDR1 and CDR2: SQVTM, ANQGSEA. This CDR3 spans 14 amino acids. CDR3 DNA sequence: TGCAGCGTTGTGGGGGGAAATGGGGACTATGGCTACACCTTC. Translation gives CSVVGGNGDYGYTF.

The CDR3: CASSLEGEAFF. CDR3 DNA sequence: TGCGCCAGCAGCTTGGAGGGGGAAGCTTTCTTT. The chain recombines TRBV5-1 with TRBJ1-1; D may be TRBD1 (5 bases). The CDR3 runs to 11 residues. Trimming removed 0 bases from V and 8 bases from J, with 5 bases in between. From germline, CDR1 is SGHRS and CDR2 YFSETQ.

The chain recombines TRBV7-2 with TRBJ2-4; 7 bases line up with TRBD1. The length of the CDR3 is 16 residues. The germline V gene has CDR1 SGHTA and CDR2 FQGNSA. The J segment lost 4 bases and the V segment lost 3 bases, leaving 9 bases of the junction unmatched. The CDR3 is CASSLTPGQIKNIQYF. In DNA, the CDR3 is TGTGCCAGCAGCTTGACTCCGGGACAGATTAAAAACATTCAGTACTTC.

The chain couples TRBV6-4 to TRBJ2-1, with 9 positions matching TRBD2. There are 15 residues in the CDR3. Germline CDR1 and CDR2: MRHNA and SNTAGT. V shed 5 bases, J shed 7 bases, and the junction held 9 bases outside the gene matches. The CDR3 nucleotides read TGTGCCAGCAGTCAATCTAGCGGGATTGGGAATGAGCAGTTCTTC. Translating it yields CASSQSSGIGNEQFF.

The chain joins TRBV3-1 (or the pseudogene TRBV3-2) to TRBJ1-1; D possibly corresponds to TRBD1 (5 bases). CDR1 is LGHDT, CDR2 YNNKEL, per germline (reference sequence). Trimming pared 1 base from V and 8 bases from J, leaving 14 bases between. The CDR3 runs to 14 residues. In nucleotides, the CDR3 is TGTGCCAGCAGCCAAGGGAGTACCCGGGGGGAAGCTTTCTTT. Translation: CASSQGSTRGEAFF.